These T cell receptor beta chains were read from a single sample in a study of T cell repertoires in cytomegalovirus infection. A single record per CDR3 protein comes from TCRdb applying MiXCR to the reads. Of roughly 180,000 distinct CDR3 sequences in the sample, roughly 27% were seen once. The material sequenced was PBMCs. The receptors here all came from a human donor in good health (CMV status not recorded). Some clones in this sample may be carry-over from other donors' samples. Each CDR3 is given with its conserved first and last residue. D genes are given only for firm matches. Only some rows state a clone size, as once, few, many or a class for expanded clones.

TRBJ2-5 | . | few | TRBV10-3 | TGTGCCATCAGTGAGTCGGGGGAATTACTGGGGGAGACCCAGTACTTC | CAISESGELLGETQYF
TRBJ2-5 | . | . | TRBV2 | TGTGCCAGCAGTGAAGTCTCAGACAGGCCACAAGAGACCCAGTACTTC | CASSEVSDRPQETQYF
TRBJ2-7 | TRBD1 | once | TRBV29-1 | TGCAGCGTTCAAATGGGACAGGAGATTTACGAGCAGTACTTC | CSVQMGQEIYEQYF
TRBJ1-1 | . | few | TRBV7-8 | TGTGCCAGCAGCTTAGCGGCAGGGAACACTGAAGCTTTCTTT | CASSLAAGNTEAFF
TRBJ2-1 | . | few | TRBV7-8 | TGTGCCAGCAGCTCAGGAGAGTCCTACAATGAGCAGTTCTTC | CASSSGESYNEQFF
TRBJ2-3 | TRBD2 | few | TRBV11-2 | TGTGCCAGCAGGCGTCCGGGACTCCGACTAGCGGGACAGACAGATACGCAGTATTTT | CASRRPGLRLAGQTDTQYF
TRBJ2-1 | . | many | TRBV7-2 | TGTGCCAGCAGCGCCGGGGGTCCGGGGGACCACAATGAGCAGTTCTTC | CASSAGGPGDHNEQFF
TRBJ1-5 | . | many | TRBV11-2 | TGTGCCAGCAGCTCCGGGCTGAATCAGCCCCAGCATTTT | CASSSGLNQPQHF
TRBJ2-3 | . | few | TRBV29-1 | TGCAGCGTTGAGGCCCGGGCTCCAGTAGGTACGCAGTATTTT | CSVEARAPVGTQYF
TRBJ1-1 | . | many | TRBV7-2 | TGTGCCAGCAGCTTAGTCGGCCAGGGTGGTACTGAAGCTTTCTTT | CASSLVGQGGTEAFF